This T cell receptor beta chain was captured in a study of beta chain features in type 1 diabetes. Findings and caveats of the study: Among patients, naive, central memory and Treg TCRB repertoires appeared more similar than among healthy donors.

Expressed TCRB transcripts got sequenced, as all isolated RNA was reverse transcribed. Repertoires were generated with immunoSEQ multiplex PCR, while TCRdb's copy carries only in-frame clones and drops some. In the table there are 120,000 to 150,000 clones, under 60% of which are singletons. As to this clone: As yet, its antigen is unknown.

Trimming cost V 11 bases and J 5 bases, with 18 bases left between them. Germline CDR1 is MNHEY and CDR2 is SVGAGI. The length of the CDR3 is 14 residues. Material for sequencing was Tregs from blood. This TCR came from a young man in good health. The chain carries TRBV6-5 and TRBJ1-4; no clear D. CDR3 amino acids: CAAKPGKANEKLFF. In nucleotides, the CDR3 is TGTGCCGCCAAACCAGGAAAAGCAAATGAAAAACTGTTTTTT.